The rows below give T cell receptor beta chains drawn from one sample of a study of shared clonotypes between healthy human individuals. Repertoires were generated with immunoSEQ multiplex PCR, while TCRdb's copy carries only in-frame clones and drops some. The sample has 1.5 million to 2.5 million clones, roughly 94% seen once. The sample comprised naive CD8+ T cells sorted from blood. The receptor source for this set is a man in his late teens or twenties in good health. Both conserved end residues are part of each CDR3. The D gene is left open where the match is weak. Expanded clones get a size class; other rows say once, few or many, or leave the size out.

d_gene	len	abundance	j_gene	v_gene	CDR3nt	CDR3aa
.	15	.	TRBJ2-5	TRBV15	TGTGCCACCAGCAGAGATACTCGCCTCCAAGAGACCCAGTACTTC	CATSRDTRLQETQYF
.	14	.	TRBJ2-3	TRBV27	TGTGCCAGCAGTTCGGGACTGGGTGAGGATACGCAGTATTTT	CASSSGLGEDTQYF
.	13	.	TRBJ2-7	TRBV29-1	TGCAGCGTTGCAGGGCCCCTCTCCTACGAGCAGTACTTC	CSVAGPLSYEQYF
.	14	.	TRBJ2-5	TRBV6-1	TGTGCCAGCAGTAGAGACAGGTCCCAAGAGACCCAGTACTTC	CASSRDRSQETQYF
.	14	.	TRBJ2-5	TRBV5-1	TGCGCCAGCAGCCACCCACTGGAACAAGAGACCCAGTACTTC	CASSHPLEQETQYF
.	14	.	TRBJ2-3	TRBV19	TGTGCCAGTAATTCCGGCGTCAGCACAGATACGCAGTATTTT	CASNSGVSTDTQYF
.	15	.	TRBJ2-7	TRBV4-1	TGCGCCAGCAGCCATCAAGGCGGCTTGACCTACGAGCAGTACTTC	CASSHQGGLTYEQYF
.	12	.	TRBJ2-7	TRBV2	TGTGCCAGCAGTCTGATGGGCTACGAGCAGTACTTC	CASSLMGYEQYF
.	14	.	TRBJ2-7	TRBV27	TGTGCCAGCACCTCACAGGCGAGCTCCTACGAGCAGTACTTC	CASTSQASSYEQYF
TRBD2	14	.	TRBJ2-1	TRBV27	TGTGCCAGCAGTATACCGGGACTAGACAATGAGCAGTTCTTC	CASSIPGLDNEQFF
TRBD2	15	.	TRBJ2-7	TRBV9	TGTGCCAGCAGCGTCTCCGGGACTAGCCTTTACGAGCAGTACTTC	CASSVSGTSLYEQYF
TRBD1	12	.	TRBJ1-1	TRBV5-1	TGCGCCAGCAGAACAGGGGGGACTGAAGCTTTCTTT	CASRTGGTEAFF
.	15	.	TRBJ2-2	TRBV27	TGTGCCAGCAGCCCCGGGACACGGAACACCGGGGAGCTGTTTTTT	CASSPGTRNTGELFF
.	13	.	TRBJ2-7	TRBV5-1	TGCGCCAGCAGGTTCAATCCTTCCTACGAGCAGTACTTC	CASRFNPSYEQYF
TRBD2	17	.	TRBJ2-1	TRBV15	TGTGCCACCAGCAGAGCCGCCGGGACTAGGGTCCCCAATGAGCAGTTCTTC	CATSRAAGTRVPNEQFF
.	14	.	TRBJ1-6	TRBV27	TGTGCCAGCAGTTTAAGCGCAGTTAATTCACCCCTCCACTTT	CASSLSAVNSPLHF
.	11	.	TRBJ2-5	TRBV27	TGTGCCAGCAGTCTACAAGAGACCCAGTACTTC	CASSLQETQYF
TRBD2	13	.	TRBJ2-7	TRBV29-1	TGCAGCGTACGGACTAGCGGGAGGTACGAGCAGTACTTC	CSVRTSGRYEQYF
.	14	.	TRBJ2-3	TRBV4-1	TGCGCCAGCAGCCAGTCCGTTGTCACAGATACGCAGTATTTT	CASSQSVVTDTQYF
.	13	.	TRBJ1-1	TRBV27	TGTGCCAGCAGTTTCTTGGTAGACACTGAAGCTTTCTTT	CASSFLVDTEAFF
.	13	.	TRBJ1-1	TRBV30	TGTGCCTACGATGCACAGTTCGCCCTTGAAGCTTTCTTT	CAYDAQFALEAFF
.	15	once	TRBJ2-1	TRBV6-1	TGTGCCAGCACCTTAACCCTAGGGGGAGTTGATGAGCAGTTCTTC	CASTLTLGGVDEQFF
.	11	once	TRBJ2-7	TRBV2	TGTGCCAGCAGTGGCAGTTACGAGCAGTACTTC	CASSGSYEQYF
TRBD1	16	once	TRBJ2-7	TRBV7-9	TGTGCCAGCAGCTTCCCTCCGGGACAGGTTTCCTACGAGCAGTACTTC	CASSFPPGQVSYEQYF
TRBD1	14	.	TRBJ2-7	TRBV7-8	TGTGCCAGCAGCTCCGGGACAGGGCTCTACGAGCAGTACTTC	CASSSGTGLYEQYF
TRBD2	15	.	TRBJ2-3	TRBV30	TGTGCCTGGAGCATCGCGGGGGGGCGGGCAGATACGCAGTATTTT	CAWSIAGGRADTQYF
.	13	.	TRBJ2-3	TRBV11-2	TGTGCCACCAGATGGGGGGGCCCAGATACGCAGTATTTT	CATRWGGPDTQYF
TRBD2	17	.	TRBJ2-1	TRBV11-2	TGTGCCAGCAGCGCCCGAGGACTAGCGCCTTCCTACAATGAGCAGTTCTTC	CASSARGLAPSYNEQFF
TRBD1	12	.	TRBJ2-7	TRBV30	TGTGCCTGGAGTGGACAGGGCTACGAGCAGTACTTC	CAWSGQGYEQYF
TRBD2	15	.	TRBJ2-1	TRBV9	TGTGCCAGCAGCGTAGAAGCGGGAGTATACAATGAGCAGTTCTTC	CASSVEAGVYNEQFF
TRBD2	18	.	TRBJ2-1	TRBV9	TGTGCCAGCAGCGCCGGGACTAGCGGGGGGGCCGCCTACAATGAGCAGTTCTTC	CASSAGTSGGAAYNEQFF
.	14	.	TRBJ2-7	TRBV11-2	TGTGCCAGCAGGAGCTTTGGGGGTTCATCCGAGCAGTACTTC	CASRSFGGSSEQYF
.	13	.	TRBJ2-7	TRBV15	TGTGCCACCAGCTTCCCAGAGTCCTACGAGCAGTACTTC	CATSFPESYEQYF
.	16	.	TRBJ1-3	TRBV7-9	TGTGCCAGCAGCCCCCCATCACAGGGAGCTGGAAACACCATATATTTT	CASSPPSQGAGNTIYF
.	14	.	TRBJ2-7	TRBV5-6	TGTGCCAGCAGCCCTGGGGGCTCGGCTTACGAGCAGTACTTC	CASSPGGSAYEQYF
TRBD2	14	.	TRBJ2-7	TRBV30	TGTGCCTGGAGTAATAGCGGGAGGTCTAGCGAGCAGTACTTC	CAWSNSGRSSEQYF
.	14	.	TRBJ1-4	TRBV27	TGTGCCAGCAGTTTGGCGGGGGCTAATGAAAAACTGTTTTTT	CASSLAGANEKLFF
.	15	.	TRBJ1-4	TRBV5-1	TGCGCCAGCAGCTTGTACCCAGGTGCGAATGAAAAACTGTTTTTT	CASSLYPGANEKLFF
.	18	.	TRBJ1-5	TRBV27	TGTGCCAGCAGCAGCCTGATTACCGGGACATCCATCAATCAGCCCCAGCATTTT	CASSSLITGTSINQPQHF
.	16	.	TRBJ2-7	TRBV27	TGTGCCAGCAGTTTATCCTCCGGGGAAAGGACCTACGAGCAGTACTTC	CASSLSSGERTYEQYF
.	14	.	TRBJ2-1	TRBV10-1	TGCGCCAGCAGTGAGGGTAGCCCTGTCCATGAGCAGTTCTTC	CASSEGSPVHEQFF
TRBD2	14	.	TRBJ2-1	TRBV6-5	TGTGCCAGCAGTTACGGACTAGCGGGCTTCGAGCAGTTCTTC	CASSYGLAGFEQFF
TRBD2	14	.	TRBJ2-1	TRBV6-6	TGTGCCACCCGAGCGGGGGCGTCCTACAATGAGCAGTTCTTC	CATRAGASYNEQFF
.	14	.	TRBJ2-7	TRBV4-1	TGCGCCAGCAGCGCCCGAGACGGGCACTACGAGCAGTACTTC	CASSARDGHYEQYF
.	13	.	TRBJ2-3	TRBV6-6	TGTGCCAGCAGACCCTTAGGACTAGATACGCAGTATTTT	CASRPLGLDTQYF
.	13	.	TRBJ2-1	TRBV9	TGTGCCAGCAGCGTAAGCCCCTCCCTGGAGCAGTTCTTC	CASSVSPSLEQFF
.	14	.	TRBJ2-6	TRBV5-1	TGCGCCAGCAGCTTGGATGCAGGGGACAACGTCCTGACTTTC	CASSLDAGDNVLTF
TRBD2	15	.	TRBJ2-7	TRBV7-2	TGTGCCAGCAGCCCCGGACTAGCGGCCTATTACGAGCAGTACTTC	CASSPGLAAYYEQYF
.	14	.	TRBJ1-2	TRBV9	TGTGCCAGCAGCGTAGGAGCAGGCACGCTGGGCTACACCTTC	CASSVGAGTLGYTF
.	13	.	TRBJ1-1	TRBV5-6	TGTGCCAGCAGCCTATCGGGACCTTTTGAAGCTTTCTTT	CASSLSGPFEAFF
.	15	.	TRBJ1-2	TRBV9	TGTGCCAGCAGCGTTTTCGGGGGCTCGGGTTTTGGCTACACCTTC	CASSVFGGSGFGYTF